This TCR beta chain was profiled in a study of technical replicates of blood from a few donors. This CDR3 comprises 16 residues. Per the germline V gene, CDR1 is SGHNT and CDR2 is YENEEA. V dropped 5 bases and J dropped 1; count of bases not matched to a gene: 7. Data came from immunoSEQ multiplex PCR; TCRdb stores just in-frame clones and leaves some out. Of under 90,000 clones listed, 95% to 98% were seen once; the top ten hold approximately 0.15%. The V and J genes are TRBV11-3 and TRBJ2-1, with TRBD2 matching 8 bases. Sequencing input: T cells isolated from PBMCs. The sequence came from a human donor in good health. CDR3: CASSPRSGSSYNEQFF. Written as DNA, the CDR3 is TGTGCCAGCAGCCCTCGCAGCGGGAGTTCCTACAATGAGCAGTTCTTC. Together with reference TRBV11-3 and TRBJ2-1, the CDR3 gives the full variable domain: EAGVVQSPRYKIIEKKQPVAFWCNPISGHNTLYWYLQNLGQGPELLIRYENEEAVDDSQLPKDRFSAERLKGVDSTLKIQPAELGDSAVYLCASSPRSGSSYNEQFFGPGTRLTVL.